This TCR beta chain was identified during a study of post-analysis software for immune sequencing data. On this clonotype itself: Its antigen is unknown.

V gave up 3 bases and J gave up 5 bases, with 10 bases separating them. This CDR3 comprises 13 residues. The germline V gene encodes CDR1 LGHDT and CDR2 YNNKEL (reference sequence). Overall study findings and caveats: TRBV5-6, TRBV5-1 and TRBV20-1 belonged to a set of roughly 5 TRBV segments that were more frequent in patients than controls.

Prepared libraries of TCR beta cDNA carried unique molecular identifiers. Using its own MiXCR run on the PCR reads, TCRdb lists one record per CDR3 protein. This sample has roughly 650,000 distinct CDR3 sequences, with around 60% found just once. The sequencing input was blood. The chain has TRBV3-1 and TRBJ2-5; a weak D match, TRBD2 (5 bases). The clonotype originates from a girl under 10 years old with multiple sclerosis. The CDR3 DNA reads TGTGCCAGCAGCCACGGTGGAGGCGAGACCCAGTACTTC. Translating gives CASSHGGGETQYF.